The 8 T cell receptor beta chains given below trace back to one sample, sequenced in a study of blood T cell repertoires in COVID-19. Clones were sequenced by immunoSEQ multiplex PCR, and TCRdb holds only the in-frame ones, with some missing. Of about 110,000 clones in the sample, 80% to 90% were seen once. The sequenced material came from peripheral blood. The receptors derive from a man between 40 and 49 years old with acute or convalescent COVID-19.

The chain joins TRBV6-2 or TRBV6-3 to TRBJ2-2; 8 bases agree with TRBD1. Trimming cost V 5 bases and J 6 bases; bases outside gene matches: 2. The CDR3 contains 13 residues. Germline loops: CDR1 MNHEY, CDR2 SVGEGT. This chain's CDR3 is CASSQQGAGELFF. DNA for the CDR3: TGTGCCAGCAGTCAACAGGGGGCCGGGGAGCTGTTTTTT.

The gene calls are TRBV2 and TRBJ2-7; 7 nucleotides align to TRBD1. From germline, CDR1 is SNHLY and CDR2 FYNNEI. This CDR3 comprises 13 residues. Trimming took 6 bases from V and 6 from J; bases not matched to a gene: 8. The CDR3 DNA sequence: TGTGCCAGCAGCCTCGACAGGGCTTCCGAGCAGTACTTC. It yields the protein CASSLDRASEQYF.

This rearrangement joins TRBV18 to TRBJ1-3; D is undetermined. Germline CDR1 reads KGHSH; CDR2 reads LQKENI. Trimming stripped 5 bases from V and 0 bases from J, with 11 bases between. This CDR3 is 15 amino acids long. The CDR3 loop is CASSTDSGSGNTIYF. For the CDR3, the DNA is TGTGCCAGCTCAACGGACTCCGGCTCTGGAAACACCATATATTTT.

This sequence joins TRBV29-1 and TRBJ2-5; TRBD2 agrees at 7 bases. V dropped 7 bases and J dropped 5; count of bases not matched to a gene: 10. This CDR3 region has 13 residues. Germline CDR1 and CDR2: SQVTM and ANQGSEA. This CDR3 reads CSASGELGETQYF. The CDR3 DNA sequence: TGCAGCGCGAGCGGGGAGCTGGGGGAGACCCAGTACTTC.

The genes are TRBV2 and TRBJ1-1; 7 bases align to TRBD1. This CDR3 is built from 13 residues. Unmatched junction bases numbered 4, after V lost 4 bases and J lost 5 bases. From germline, CDR1 is SNHLY and CDR2 FYNNEI. CDR3 nucleotides: TGTGCCAGCAGTGGGGACAGTGGGACTGAAGCTTTCTTT. The encoded protein is CASSGDSGTEAFF. The complete variable domain, with remaining parts taken from reference TRBV2 and TRBJ1-1, reads EPEVTQTPSHQVTQMGQEVILRCVPISNHLYFYWYRQILGQKVEFLVSFYNNEISEKSEIFDDQFSVERPDGSNFTLKIRSTKLEDSAMYFCASSGDSGTEAFFGQGTRLTVV.

This clone was seen a single time. J is TRBJ2-4 and V is TRBV6-5; tentatively, D is TRBD2 (5 bases). Germline loops: CDR1 MNHEY, CDR2 SVGAGI. Trimming took 6 bases from V and 12 from J, leaving 18 bases between them. The CDR3 length is 13 residues. The CDR3 here is CASSPGLDRYQYF. CDR3 sequence (DNA): TGTGCCAGCAGCCCGGGATTGGACCGATATCAGTACTTC.

The CDR3 region is CASGLGGAGADTQYF. As DNA, the CDR3 is TGTGCCAGCGGTTTGGGGGGGGCGGGCGCAGATACGCAGTATTTT. The chain joins TRBV2 to TRBJ2-3; possible D gene TRBD2, 7 bases. The V and J ends lost 8 bases and 4 bases respectively, with 19 bases between them. Germline V gene lookup returns CDR1 SNHLY and CDR2 FYNNEI. The CDR3 consists of 15 residues.

The rearrangement links TRBV7-2 to TRBJ1-6, with D tentatively TRBD1 (5 bases). The CDR3 is 13 amino acids. Germline V gene sequence: CDR1 SGHTA, CDR2 FQGNSA. V dropped 4 bases and J dropped 5 bases, with 6 bases sitting between them. As DNA, the CDR3 is TGTGCCAGCAGCTCCAGGGATAATTCACCCCTCCACTTT. Translated, it gives CASSSRDNSPLHF. The complete variable domain, with remaining parts taken from reference TRBV7-2 and TRBJ1-6, reads GAGVSQSPSNKVTEKGKDVELRCDPISGHTALYWYRQSLGQGLEFLIYFQGNSAPDKSGLPSDRFSAERTGGSVSTLTIQRTQQEDSAVYLCASSSRDNSPLHFGNGTRLTVT.